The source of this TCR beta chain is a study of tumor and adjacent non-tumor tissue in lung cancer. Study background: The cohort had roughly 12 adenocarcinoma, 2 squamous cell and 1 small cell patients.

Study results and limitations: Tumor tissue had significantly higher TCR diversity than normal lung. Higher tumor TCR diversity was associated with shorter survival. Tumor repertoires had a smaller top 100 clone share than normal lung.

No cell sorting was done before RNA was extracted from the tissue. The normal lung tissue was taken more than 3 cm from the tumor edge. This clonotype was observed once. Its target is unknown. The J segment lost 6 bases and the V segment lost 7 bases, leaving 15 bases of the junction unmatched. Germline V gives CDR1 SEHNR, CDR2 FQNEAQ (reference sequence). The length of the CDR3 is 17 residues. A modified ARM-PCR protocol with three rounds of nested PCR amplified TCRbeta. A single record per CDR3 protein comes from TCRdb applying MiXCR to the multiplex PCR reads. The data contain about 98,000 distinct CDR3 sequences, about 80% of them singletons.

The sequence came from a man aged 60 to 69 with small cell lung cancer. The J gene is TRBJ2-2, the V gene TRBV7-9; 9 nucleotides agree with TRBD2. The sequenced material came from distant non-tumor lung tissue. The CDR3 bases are TGTGCCAGCACCCCCCGCGGGACTAGCCCGTACGCCGGGGAGCTGTTTTTT. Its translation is CASTPRGTSPYAGELFF.